These T cell receptor beta chains were read from a single sample in a study of cytomegalovirus exposure and HLA in healthy donors. Clones were sequenced by immunoSEQ multiplex PCR, and TCRdb holds only the in-frame ones, with some missing. The data hold under 200,000 clones, with roughly four fifths observed a single time. The sample was PBMCs. Source of these receptors: a woman aged 25 to 39 in good health and CMV-seropositive. CDR3s include the opening cysteine and the closing phenylalanine or tryptophan. D genes are given only for firm matches. Size values are once, few and many counts, or a class for expanded clones, and some rows have none.

size: NA; D: NA; V: TRBV18; J: TRBJ1-3; DNA: TGTGCCAGCTCACCATCCGGGATTGAAAACACCATATATTTT; CDR3: CASSPSGIENTIYF
size: NA; D: NA; V: TRBV11-3; J: TRBJ2-7; DNA: TGTGCCAGCAGCTTAGAGGGAGCCAACGAGCAGTACTTC; CDR3: CASSLEGANEQYF
size: NA; D: NA; V: TRBV9; J: TRBJ2-7; DNA: TGTGCCAGCAGCGTAGGGGGGGATTCCTACGAGCAGTACTTC; CDR3: CASSVGGDSYEQYF
size: NA; D: NA; V: TRBV27; J: TRBJ1-2; DNA: TGTGCCAGCAGATTCGGTCGGGATGGCTACACCTTC; CDR3: CASRFGRDGYTF
size: NA; D: TRBD2; V: TRBV11-3; J: TRBJ2-2; DNA: TGTGCCAGCAGCCAGCAACTAGCGAGCACCGGGGAGCTGTTTTTT; CDR3: CASSQQLASTGELFF
size: NA; D: TRBD1; V: TRBV7-9; J: TRBJ1-1; DNA: TGTGCCAGCAGCTTTCTGCAGGGGGCGACTGAAGCTTTCTTT; CDR3: CASSFLQGATEAFF
size: NA; D: TRBD1; V: TRBV19; J: TRBJ1-2; DNA: TGTGCCAGTAGTATAAGAGGGGGCGGCTATGGCTACACCTTC; CDR3: CASSIRGGGYGYTF
size: NA; D: NA; V: TRBV9; J: TRBJ2-1; DNA: TGTGCCAGCAGCGTAGCTGGGGTGGGGGGGCCCGGGAATGAGCAGTTCTTC; CDR3: CASSVAGVGGPGNEQFF
size: NA; D: NA; V: TRBV9; J: TRBJ1-4; DNA: TGTGCCAGCAGCGTAGTAGAAGGATTCCAGGGAAAACTGTTTTTT; CDR3: CASSVVEGFQGKLFF
size: once; D: TRBD2; V: TRBV7-2; J: TRBJ2-1; DNA: TGTGCCAGCAGCTTTGGACGGGGGGGCCGGAATGAGCAGTTCTTC; CDR3: CASSFGRGGRNEQFF
size: few; D: NA; V: TRBV4-3; J: TRBJ2-5; DNA: TGCGCCAGCAGCCAAGATACTGTTGAGACCCAGTACTTC; CDR3: CASSQDTVETQYF
size: NA; D: NA; V: TRBV4-3; J: TRBJ1-2; DNA: TGCGCCAGCAGCCGACCGGACAGTCCCTATGGCTACACCTTC; CDR3: CASSRPDSPYGYTF
size: once; D: NA; V: TRBV30; J: TRBJ1-5; DNA: TGTGCCTGGAGTGAGGGGCATAGCAATCAGCCCCAGCATTTT; CDR3: CAWSEGHSNQPQHF
size: NA; D: NA; V: TRBV2; J: TRBJ2-7; DNA: TGTGCCAGCAGTGAAGGGGCGGAAGGGGTGCAGCAGTACTTC; CDR3: CASSEGAEGVQQYF
size: NA; D: NA; V: TRBV5-1; J: TRBJ2-3; DNA: TGCGCCAGCAGCTTGAACGGTCTGGCAGATACGCAGTATTTT; CDR3: CASSLNGLADTQYF
size: NA; D: TRBD1; V: TRBV9; J: TRBJ1-1; DNA: TGTGCCAGCAGCGTAGCCGGACAGGGGTTCACTGAAGCTTTCTTT; CDR3: CASSVAGQGFTEAFF
size: NA; D: NA; V: TRBV27; J: TRBJ2-1; DNA: TGTGCCAGCAGTTTATTAGGGACTTACAATGAGCAGTTCTTC; CDR3: CASSLLGTYNEQFF
size: NA; D: NA; V: TRBV6-5; J: TRBJ2-1; DNA: TGTGCCACTTCCCCCCAGGGTAGGATCGGCAATGAGCAGTTCTTC; CDR3: CATSPQGRIGNEQFF
size: NA; D: TRBD1; V: TRBV2; J: TRBJ2-7; DNA: TGTGCCAGCAGTGAGGCCCCGGGACAGGAATACGAGCAGTACTTC; CDR3: CASSEAPGQEYEQYF
size: NA; D: NA; V: TRBV5-6; J: TRBJ1-6; DNA: TGTGCCAGCAGCCACCGACAGTTATTTTCACCCCTCCACTTT; CDR3: CASSHRQLFSPLHF
size: NA; D: NA; V: TRBV5-1; J: TRBJ2-5; DNA: TGCGCCAGCAGCCTGGACTCGGGAGAGCAGTACTTC; CDR3: CASSLDSGEQYF